The rows below give T cell receptor beta chains drawn from one sample of a study of OX40 agonist ivuxolimab in advanced cancers. Some clones are missing from TCRdb's copy, which holds only in-frame ones; the method was immunoSEQ multiplex PCR. The table has 55,000 to 75,000 clones, roughly four fifths seen once; the top ten hold over 0.95%. Sequenced material: CD4+ or CD8+ T cells sorted from blood, taken in a trial of the OX40 agonist ivuxolimab. These receptors originate from an adult with an advanced solid tumor such as melanoma, head and neck, liver or kidney cancer. Both conserved end residues are part of each CDR3. A D gene is named only where the DNA matches it firmly. Size is stated for part of the rows, as once, few or many counts, or as a class when the clone is expanded.

j_call | d_call | clone_size | v_call | cdr3_nt | cdr3_aa
TRBJ1-4 | NA | NA | TRBV20-1 | TGCAGTGCCAAGATGGGAAAACTGTTTTTT | CSAKMGKLFF
TRBJ2-5 | NA | NA | TRBV4-1 | TGCGCCAGCAGCCAAGCTCCCCAGAAGGGACCCCAAGAGACCCAGTACTTC | CASSQAPQKGPQETQYF
TRBJ2-5 | NA | NA | TRBV29-1 | TGCAGCGTTGTTAGCCTTGCTTACGGACTTGGGCAAGAGACCCAGTACTTC | CSVVSLAYGLGQETQYF
TRBJ2-7 | TRBD1 | NA | TRBV7-2 | TGTGCCAGCAGCTCCGGACAGGGAGTAGTGCAGTACTTC | CASSSGQGVVQYF
TRBJ2-1 | TRBD2 | NA | TRBV7-3 | TGTGCCAGCAGTCAAGGGCGGGGGATCTACAATGAGCAGTTCTTC | CASSQGRGIYNEQFF
TRBJ2-2 | NA | once | TRBV2 | TGTGCCAGCGCCGAAACCTGGATCACCGGGGAGCTGTTTTTT | CASAETWITGELFF
TRBJ2-5 | NA | NA | TRBV6-6 | TGTGCCAGCAGTTATGGGTCGGAGACCCAGTACTTC | CASSYGSETQYF
TRBJ2-7 | NA | NA | TRBV10-3 | TGTGCCATCAGTGGGAGTGACGAGCAGTACTTC | CAISGSDEQYF
TRBJ1-3 | NA | NA | TRBV27 | TGTGCCAGCAGTTTCGCAGGGGCTGGAAACACCATATATTTT | CASSFAGAGNTIYF
TRBJ2-7 | NA | once | TRBV5-4 | TGTGCCAGCAGCTTTGGAGGACCCTACGAGCAGTACTTC | CASSFGGPYEQYF
TRBJ2-5 | NA | NA | TRBV4-2 | TGTGCCAGCAGCCAATGGGTGGAGGAGACCCAGTACTTC | CASSQWVEETQYF
TRBJ2-1 | TRBD2 | NA | TRBV2 | TGTGCCAGCAGCGTTAGCGGGGCAGCCTACAATGAGCAGTTCTTC | CASSVSGAAYNEQFF
TRBJ1-6 | TRBD1 | NA | TRBV5-6 | TGTGCCAGCAGCTTAGCAGGGGGCAATTCACCCCTCCACTTT | CASSLAGGNSPLHF
TRBJ1-2 | NA | NA | TRBV7-9 | TGTGCCAGCAGCTTAGATATTCGGCAGGGAGGCTATGGCTACACCTTC | CASSLDIRQGGYGYTF
TRBJ1-6 | TRBD1 | NA | TRBV30 | TGTGCCTGGAGTGTTTCTACAGGGGCCCTTAGGAGCTCCTATAATTCACCCCTCCACTTT | CAWSVSTGALRSSYNSPLHF
TRBJ1-2 | NA | NA | TRBV13 | TGTGCCAGCAGCTTAGGGGGGACCCAGAGGTATGGCTACACCTTC | CASSLGGTQRYGYTF